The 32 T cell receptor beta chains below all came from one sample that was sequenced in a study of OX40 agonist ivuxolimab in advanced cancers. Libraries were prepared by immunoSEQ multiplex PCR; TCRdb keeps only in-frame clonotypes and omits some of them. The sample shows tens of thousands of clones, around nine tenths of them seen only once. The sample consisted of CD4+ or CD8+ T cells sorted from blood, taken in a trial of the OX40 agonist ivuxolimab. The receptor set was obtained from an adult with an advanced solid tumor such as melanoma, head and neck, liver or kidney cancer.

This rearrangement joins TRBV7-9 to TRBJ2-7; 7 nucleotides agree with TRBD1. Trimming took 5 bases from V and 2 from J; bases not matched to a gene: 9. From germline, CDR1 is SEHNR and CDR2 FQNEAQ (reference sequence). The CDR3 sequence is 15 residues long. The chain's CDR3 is CASSPPRRGTYEQYF. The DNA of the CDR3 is TGTGCCAGCAGCCCCCCCCGCAGGGGGACCTACGAGCAGTACTTC.

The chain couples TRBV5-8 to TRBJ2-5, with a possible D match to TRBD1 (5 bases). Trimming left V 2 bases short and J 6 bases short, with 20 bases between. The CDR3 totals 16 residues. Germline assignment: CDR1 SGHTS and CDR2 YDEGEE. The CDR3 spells CASSLSRAGISKTQYF. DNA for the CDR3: TGTGCCAGCAGCTTATCTAGGGCAGGGATTTCTAAGACCCAGTACTTC.

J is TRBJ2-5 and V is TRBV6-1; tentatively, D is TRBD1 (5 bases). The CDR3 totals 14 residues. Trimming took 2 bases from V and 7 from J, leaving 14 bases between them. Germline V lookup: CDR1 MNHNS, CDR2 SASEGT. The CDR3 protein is CASSEWAGQWTQYF. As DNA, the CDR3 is TGTGCCAGCAGTGAATGGGCAGGGCAGTGGACCCAGTACTTC.

The chain's CDR3 is CASSMSSGQMEQPQHF. As DNA, the CDR3 is TGTGCCAGTAGTATGAGTTCCGGACAGATGGAACAGCCCCAGCATTTT. The J gene is TRBJ1-5, the V gene TRBV19; a weak D match, TRBD1 (6 bases). This CDR3 comprises 16 residues. Germline V gene lookup returns CDR1 LNHDA and CDR2 SQIVND (reference sequence). V was pared by 3 bases and J by 7 bases, with 19 bases between. Variable domain in full (rest from reference TRBV19 and TRBJ1-5): DGGITQSPKYLFRKEGQNVTLSCEQNLNHDAMYWYRQDPGQGLRLIYYSQIVNDFQKGDIAEGYSVSREKKESFPLTVTSAQKNPTAFYLCASSMSSGQMEQPQHFGDGTRLSIL.

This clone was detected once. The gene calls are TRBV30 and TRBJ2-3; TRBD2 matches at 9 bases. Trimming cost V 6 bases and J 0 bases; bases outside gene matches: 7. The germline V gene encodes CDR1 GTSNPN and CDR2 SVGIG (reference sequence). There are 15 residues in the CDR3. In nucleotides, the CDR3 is TGTGCCTGCCCCCCTCTAGCGGGGAGCACAGATACGCAGTATTTT. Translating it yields CACPPLAGSTDTQYF. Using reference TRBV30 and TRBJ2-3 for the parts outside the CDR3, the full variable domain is SQTIHQWPATLVQPVGSPLSLECTVEGTSNPNLYWYRQAAGRGLQLLFYSVGIGQISSEVPQNLSASRPQDRQFILSSKKLLLSDSGFYLCACPPLAGSTDTQYFGPGTRLTVL.

CDR3 nucleotide sequence: TGTGCCAGCAGCTTAGCGGGTCAAATCGAGCAGTTCTTC. Its translation is CASSLAGQIEQFF. The chain joins TRBV7-2 to TRBJ2-1; no clear D. Between the trimmed V and J ends, which lost 0 bases and 10 bases, there was a span of 10 bases. The germline V gene has CDR1 SGHTA and CDR2 FQGNSA. The CDR3 sequence is 13 residues long.

The CDR3, as DNA: TGCGCCAGCAGCAGAACTAGCGGGAGTCCCTACGAGCAGTACTTC. It codes for CASSRTSGSPYEQYF. V usage is TRBV4-3 and J usage is TRBJ2-7, with 11 bases fitting TRBD2. Germline lookup yields CDR1 LGHNA and CDR2 YSLEER. V shed 5 bases and J 2 bases; nucleotides not matched to a gene: 5. The CDR3 runs to 15 residues.

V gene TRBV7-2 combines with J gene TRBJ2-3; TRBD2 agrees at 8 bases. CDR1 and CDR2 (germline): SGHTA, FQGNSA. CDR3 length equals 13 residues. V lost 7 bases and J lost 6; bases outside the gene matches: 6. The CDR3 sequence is CASTHGGRDTQYF. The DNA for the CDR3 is TGTGCCAGCACCCACGGCGGGAGGGATACGCAGTATTTT.

The CDR3 bases are TGTGCCAGCAGCTTGGGGCCTCCCGAGGGTTATGGCTACACCTTC. The encoded protein is CASSLGPPEGYGYTF. The genes are TRBV5-4 and TRBJ1-2, with D uncertain. The CDR3 loop spans 15 amino acids. V lost 0 bases to trimming and J lost 5 bases, with 14 bases between them. Germline V gene lookup returns CDR1 SGHNT and CDR2 YYREEE (reference sequence).

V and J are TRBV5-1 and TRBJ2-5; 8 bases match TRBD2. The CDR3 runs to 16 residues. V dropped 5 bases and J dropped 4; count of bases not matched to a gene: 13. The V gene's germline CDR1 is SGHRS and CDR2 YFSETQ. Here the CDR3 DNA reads TGCGCCAGCAGGGGGTCCGGGAGGGCCGTGCGAGAGACCCAGTACTTC. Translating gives CASRGSGRAVRETQYF. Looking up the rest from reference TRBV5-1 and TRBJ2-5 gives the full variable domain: KAGVTQTPRYLIKTRGQQVTLSCSPISGHRSVSWYQQTPGQGLQFLFEYFSETQRNKGNFPGRFSGRQFSNSRSEMNVSTLELGDSALYLCASRGSGRAVRETQYFGPGTRLLVL.

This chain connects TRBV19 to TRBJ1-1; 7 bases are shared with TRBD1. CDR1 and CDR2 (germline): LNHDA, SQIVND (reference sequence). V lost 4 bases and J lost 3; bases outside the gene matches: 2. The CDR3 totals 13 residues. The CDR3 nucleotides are TGTGCCAGTAGTACCACAGGGGACACTGAAGCTTTCTTT. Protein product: CASSTTGDTEAFF.

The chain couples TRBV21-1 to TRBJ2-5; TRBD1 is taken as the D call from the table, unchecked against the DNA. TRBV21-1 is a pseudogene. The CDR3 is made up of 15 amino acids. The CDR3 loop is CASSNQTGKEETQYF. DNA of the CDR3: TGTGCCAGCAGCAACCAGACAGGGAAGGAAGAGACCCAGTACTTC.

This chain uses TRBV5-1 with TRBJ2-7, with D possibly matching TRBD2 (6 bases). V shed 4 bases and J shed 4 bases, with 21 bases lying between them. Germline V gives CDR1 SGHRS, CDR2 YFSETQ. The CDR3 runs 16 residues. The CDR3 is CASSPVDQTGDYEQYF. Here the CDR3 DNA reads TGCGCCAGCAGCCCTGTGGACCAGACGGGGGATTACGAGCAGTACTTC.

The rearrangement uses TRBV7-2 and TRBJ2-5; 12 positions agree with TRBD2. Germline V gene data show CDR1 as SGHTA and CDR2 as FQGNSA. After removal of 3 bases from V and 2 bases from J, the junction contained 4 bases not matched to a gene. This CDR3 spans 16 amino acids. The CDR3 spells CASSFGTSGPQETQYF. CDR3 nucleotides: TGTGCCAGCAGCTTCGGGACTAGCGGGCCGCAAGAGACCCAGTACTTC.

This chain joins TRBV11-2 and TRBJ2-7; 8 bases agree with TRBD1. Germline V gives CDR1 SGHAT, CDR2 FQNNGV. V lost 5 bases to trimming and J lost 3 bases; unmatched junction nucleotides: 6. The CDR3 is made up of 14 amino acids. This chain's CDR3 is CASSASTGGYEQYF. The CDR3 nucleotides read TGTGCCAGCAGCGCCTCCACAGGGGGCTACGAGCAGTACTTC.

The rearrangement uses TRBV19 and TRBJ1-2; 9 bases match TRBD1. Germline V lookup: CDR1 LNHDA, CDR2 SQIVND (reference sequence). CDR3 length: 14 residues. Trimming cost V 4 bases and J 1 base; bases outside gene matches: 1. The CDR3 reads CASSTGQGNYGYTF. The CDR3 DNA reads TGTGCCAGTAGTACGGGACAGGGTAACTATGGCTACACCTTC. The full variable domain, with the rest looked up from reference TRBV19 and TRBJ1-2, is DGGITQSPKYLFRKEGQNVTLSCEQNLNHDAMYWYRQDPGQGLRLIYYSQIVNDFQKGDIAEGYSVSREKKESFPLTVTSAQKNPTAFYLCASSTGQGNYGYTFGSGTRLTVV.

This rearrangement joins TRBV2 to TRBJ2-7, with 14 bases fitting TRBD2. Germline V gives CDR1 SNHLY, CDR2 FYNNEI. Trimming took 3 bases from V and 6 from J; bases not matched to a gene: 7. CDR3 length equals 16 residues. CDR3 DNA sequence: TGTGCCAGCAGTGACCTTGGGACTAGCGGGAGCATCGAGCAGTACTTC. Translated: CASSDLGTSGSIEQYF.

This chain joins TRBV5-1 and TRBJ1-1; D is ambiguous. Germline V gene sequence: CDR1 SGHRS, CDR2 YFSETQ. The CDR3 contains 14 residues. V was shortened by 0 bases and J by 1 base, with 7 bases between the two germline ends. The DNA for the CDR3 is TGCGCCAGCAGCTTGGCCAGGTGGAACACTGAAGCTTTCTTT. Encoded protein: CASSLARWNTEAFF.

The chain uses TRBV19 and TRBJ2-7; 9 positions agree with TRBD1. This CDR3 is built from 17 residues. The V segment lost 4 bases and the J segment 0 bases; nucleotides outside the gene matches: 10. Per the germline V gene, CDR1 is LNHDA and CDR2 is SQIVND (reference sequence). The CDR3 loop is CASSSPGTGISSYEQYF. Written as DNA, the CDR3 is TGTGCCAGTAGTAGTCCCGGGACAGGGATCAGCTCCTACGAGCAGTACTTC.

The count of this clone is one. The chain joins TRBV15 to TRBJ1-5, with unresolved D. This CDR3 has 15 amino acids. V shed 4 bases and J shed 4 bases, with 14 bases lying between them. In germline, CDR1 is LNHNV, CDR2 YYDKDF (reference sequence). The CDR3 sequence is CATSNPGIRNQPQHF. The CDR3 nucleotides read TGTGCCACCAGCAACCCCGGGATCAGGAATCAGCCCCAGCATTTT.

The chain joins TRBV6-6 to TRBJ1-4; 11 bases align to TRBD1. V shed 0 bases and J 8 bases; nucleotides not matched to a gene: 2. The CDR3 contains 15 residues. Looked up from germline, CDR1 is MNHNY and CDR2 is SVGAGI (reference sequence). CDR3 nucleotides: TGTGCCAGCAGTTACTCGGGACAGGGGGAGGAAAAACTGTTTTTT. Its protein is CASSYSGQGEEKLFF.

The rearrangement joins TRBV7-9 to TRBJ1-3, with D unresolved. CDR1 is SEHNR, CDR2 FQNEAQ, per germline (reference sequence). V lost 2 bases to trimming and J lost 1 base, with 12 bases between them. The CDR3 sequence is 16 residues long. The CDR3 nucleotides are TGTGCCAGCAGCTTACTTACAGTTCGGTCTGGAAACACCATATATTTT. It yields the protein CASSLLTVRSGNTIYF.

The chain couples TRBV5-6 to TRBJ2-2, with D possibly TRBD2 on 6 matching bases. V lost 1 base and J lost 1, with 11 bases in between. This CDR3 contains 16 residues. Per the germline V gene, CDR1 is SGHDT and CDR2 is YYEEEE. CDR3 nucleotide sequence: TGTGCCAGCAGCTTGATGGTAGCGGTGAACACCGGGGAGCTGTTTTTT. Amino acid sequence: CASSLMVAVNTGELFF.

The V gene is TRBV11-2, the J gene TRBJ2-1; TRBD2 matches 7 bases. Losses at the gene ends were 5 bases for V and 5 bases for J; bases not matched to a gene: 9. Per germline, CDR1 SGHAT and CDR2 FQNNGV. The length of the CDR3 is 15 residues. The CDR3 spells CASSRDWGGDNEQFF. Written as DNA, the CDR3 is TGTGCCAGCAGCCGAGATTGGGGGGGTGACAATGAGCAGTTCTTC.

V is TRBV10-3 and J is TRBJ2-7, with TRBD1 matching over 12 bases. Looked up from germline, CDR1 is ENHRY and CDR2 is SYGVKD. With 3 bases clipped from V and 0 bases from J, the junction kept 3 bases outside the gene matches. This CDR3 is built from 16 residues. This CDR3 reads CAISEPGQGASYEQYF. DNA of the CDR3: TGTGCCATCAGTGAACCGGGACAGGGGGCCTCCTACGAGCAGTACTTC.

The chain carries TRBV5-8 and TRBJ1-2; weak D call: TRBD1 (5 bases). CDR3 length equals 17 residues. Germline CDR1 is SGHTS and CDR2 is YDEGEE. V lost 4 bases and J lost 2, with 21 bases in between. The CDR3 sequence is CASSGNPGTAGNYGYTF. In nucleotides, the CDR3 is TGTGCCAGCAGCGGGAATCCCGGGACCGCCGGAAACTATGGCTACACCTTC.

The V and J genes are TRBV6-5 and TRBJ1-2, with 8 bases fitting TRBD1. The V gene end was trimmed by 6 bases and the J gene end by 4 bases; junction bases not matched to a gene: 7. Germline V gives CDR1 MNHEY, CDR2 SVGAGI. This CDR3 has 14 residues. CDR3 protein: CASSLQGEGYGYTF. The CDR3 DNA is TGTGCCAGCAGCCTACAGGGGGAAGGCTATGGCTACACCTTC.

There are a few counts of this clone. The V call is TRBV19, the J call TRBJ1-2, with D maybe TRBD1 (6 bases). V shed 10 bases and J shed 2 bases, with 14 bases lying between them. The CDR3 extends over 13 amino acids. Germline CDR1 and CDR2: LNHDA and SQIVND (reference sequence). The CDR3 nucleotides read TGTGCCACCCGTGGGAGGGGGAACTATGGCTACACCTTC. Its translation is CATRGRGNYGYTF.

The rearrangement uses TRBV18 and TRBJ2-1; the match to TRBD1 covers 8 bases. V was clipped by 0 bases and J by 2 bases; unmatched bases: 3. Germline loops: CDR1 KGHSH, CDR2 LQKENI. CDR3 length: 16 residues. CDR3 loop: CASSPPGTGTYNEQFF. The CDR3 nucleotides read TGTGCCAGCTCACCACCAGGGACAGGTACCTACAATGAGCAGTTCTTC.

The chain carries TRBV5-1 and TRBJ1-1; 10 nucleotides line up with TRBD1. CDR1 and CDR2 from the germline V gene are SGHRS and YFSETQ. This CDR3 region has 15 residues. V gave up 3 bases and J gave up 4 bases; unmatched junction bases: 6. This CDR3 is CASSYDRGRSTEAFF. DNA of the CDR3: TGCGCCAGCAGCTACGACAGGGGGCGGTCCACTGAAGCTTTCTTT.

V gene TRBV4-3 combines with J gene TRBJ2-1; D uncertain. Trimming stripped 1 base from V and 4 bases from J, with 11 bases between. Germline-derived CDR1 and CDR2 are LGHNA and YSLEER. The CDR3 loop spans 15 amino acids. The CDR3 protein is CASSQALGRYNEQFF. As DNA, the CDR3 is TGCGCCAGCAGCCAAGCTCTCGGTCGGTACAATGAGCAGTTCTTC.

The CDR3 sequence: CASSLGQYNEQFF. CDR3 DNA: TGTGCCAGCAGCTTAGGGCAGTACAATGAGCAGTTCTTC. This chain connects TRBV7-2 to TRBJ2-1; D is undetermined. Germline loops: CDR1 SGHTA, CDR2 FQGNSA. CDR3 length: 13 amino acids. Trimming took off 1 base at V and 4 bases at J, with 5 bases between the two ends. Supplemented by reference TRBV7-2 and TRBJ2-1, the full variable domain reads GAGVSQSPSNKVTEKGKDVELRCDPISGHTALYWYRQSLGQGLEFLIYFQGNSAPDKSGLPSDRFSAERTGGSVSTLTIQRTQQEDSAVYLCASSLGQYNEQFFGPGTRLTVL.